This TCR beta chain was captured in a study of T-cell memory formation after mild COVID-19. Study conclusions and caveats: The main location of contracting CD4+ clones was CM and EM, and that of contracting CD8+ clones was EMRA. Balance between CD4 and CD8 was seen in clones contracting day 15 to 85, and a CD4+ lean was seen in later expanders.

This CDR3 contains 15 residues. Germline V CDR1 and CDR2: KGHDR, SFDVKD. J lost 4 bases, V lost 5 bases, and 6 bases had no gene match. In the case of this clonotype: The antigen is undetermined.

With constant-segment primers, 5'RACE yielded cDNA libraries of TCR alpha and TCR beta that carried sample barcodes and UMIs. MiXCR was run by TCRdb on the 5' RACE reads, yielding one entry per CDR3 protein. The sample contains roughly 510,000 distinct CDR3 sequences, roughly 17% of which appear only once. The chain couples TRBV24-1 to TRBJ2-2; TRBD2 aligns across 7 bases. The specimen was PBMCs or a T cell subset sorted from them (not recorded which). The source is an adult woman who had mild COVID-19 (a few samples of this study predate the infection). Cell type and time point are not known. Here the CDR3 DNA reads TGTGCCACCAGTGTGAAGACTAGCCCCACCGGGGAGCTGTTTTTT. This sequence encodes CATSVKTSPTGELFF.